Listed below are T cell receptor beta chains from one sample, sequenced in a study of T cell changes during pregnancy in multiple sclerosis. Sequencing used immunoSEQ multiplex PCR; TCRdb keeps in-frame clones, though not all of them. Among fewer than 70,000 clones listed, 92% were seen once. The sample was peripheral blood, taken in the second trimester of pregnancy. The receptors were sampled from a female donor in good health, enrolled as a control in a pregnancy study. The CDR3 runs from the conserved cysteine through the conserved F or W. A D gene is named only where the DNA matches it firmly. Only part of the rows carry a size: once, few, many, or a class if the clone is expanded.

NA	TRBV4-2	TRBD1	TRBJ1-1	CASSQGTGSSTEAFF	TGTGCCAGCAGCCAGGGGACAGGGTCTTCGACTGAAGCTTTCTTT
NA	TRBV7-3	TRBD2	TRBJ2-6	CASSFLAGGSSGANVLTF	TGTGCCAGCAGCTTTCTAGCGGGGGGCTCCTCTGGGGCCAACGTCCTGACTTTC
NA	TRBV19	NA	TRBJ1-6	CASSIGTTSSSYNSPLHF	TGTGCCAGTAGTATCGGGACAACGTCTAGCTCCTATAATTCACCCCTCCACTTT
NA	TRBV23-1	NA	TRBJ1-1	CASSHLQGNTEAFF	TGCGCCAGCAGTCATCTACAGGGCAACACTGAAGCTTTCTTT
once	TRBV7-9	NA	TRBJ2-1	CASTNQRSNEQFF	TGTGCCAGTACGAACCAGCGGAGCAATGAGCAGTTCTTC
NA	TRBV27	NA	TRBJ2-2	CASSWGQNTGELFF	TGTGCCAGCAGTTGGGGACAGAACACCGGGGAGCTGTTTTTT
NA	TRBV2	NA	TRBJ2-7	CASRATGNSYEQYF	TGTGCCAGCAGAGCTACAGGGAATTCCTACGAGCAGTACTTC
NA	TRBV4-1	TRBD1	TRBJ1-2	CASSPRDRDFGGYTF	TGCGCCAGCAGTCCCCGGGACAGGGACTTCGGAGGCTACACCTTC
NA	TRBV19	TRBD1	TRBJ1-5	CATEPGGHGQPQHF	TGTGCTACTGAGCCAGGGGGCCATGGTCAGCCCCAGCATTTT
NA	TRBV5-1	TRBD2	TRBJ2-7	CASSFSGDALEQYF	TGCGCCAGCAGTTTTAGCGGGGACGCCCTCGAGCAGTACTTC
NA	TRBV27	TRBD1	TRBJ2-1	CASSLDRASYNEQFF	TGTGCCAGCAGTTTGGACAGGGCTTCCTACAATGAGCAGTTCTTC
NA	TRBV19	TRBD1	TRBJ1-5	CASSMVKTGDQPQHF	TGTGCCAGTAGTATGGTAAAGACAGGGGATCAGCCCCAGCATTTT
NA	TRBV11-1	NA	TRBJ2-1	CASSLARIAFYNEQFF	TGTGCCAGCAGCTTAGCCCGCATAGCCTTCTACAATGAGCAGTTCTTC
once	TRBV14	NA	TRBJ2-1	CASSQRGGLSHEQFF	TGTGCCAGCAGCCAGCGGGGCGGGTTAAGCCATGAGCAGTTCTTC
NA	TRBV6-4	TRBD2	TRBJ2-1	CASSLTSGRINEQFF	TGTGCCAGCAGTTTAACTAGCGGGAGAATCAATGAGCAGTTCTTC
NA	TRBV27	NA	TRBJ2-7	CASSFQPAAVIGQYF	TGTGCCAGCAGTTTCCAGCCAGCGGCCGTTATTGGGCAGTACTTC
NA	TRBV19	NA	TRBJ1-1	CASSIRGRMDAEAFF	TGTGCCAGTAGTATTCGGGGTAGGATGGATGCTGAAGCTTTCTTT
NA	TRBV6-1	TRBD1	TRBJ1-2	CASSGPGQGNYGYTF	TGTGCCAGCAGCGGCCCGGGACAGGGAAACTATGGCTACACCTTC
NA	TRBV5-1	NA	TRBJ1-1	CASSVTVNTEAFF	TGCGCCAGCAGCGTAACAGTGAACACTGAAGCTTTCTTT
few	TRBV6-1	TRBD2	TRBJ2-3	CASSELAGGPDTQYF	TGTGCCAGCAGTGAACTAGCGGGGGGGCCAGATACGCAGTATTTT
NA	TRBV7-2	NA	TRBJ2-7	CASSLMVSFGGVEQYF	TGTGCCAGCAGCTTAATGGTGTCGTTCGGGGGAGTCGAGCAGTACTTC
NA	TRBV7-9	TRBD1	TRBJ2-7	CASSLAQGAFYEQYF	TGTGCCAGCAGCCTAGCCCAGGGGGCTTTTTACGAGCAGTACTTC
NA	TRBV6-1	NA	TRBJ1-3	CASSEIITGQFSGNTIYF	TGTGCCAGCAGTGAGATAATCACCGGACAGTTCTCTGGAAACACCATATATTTT
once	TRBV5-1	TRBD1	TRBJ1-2	CASSLGPDRESYGYTF	TGCGCCAGCAGCTTGGGGCCGGACAGGGAGTCCTATGGCTACACCTTC
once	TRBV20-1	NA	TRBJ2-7	CSAARGYEQYF	TGCAGTGCAGCTCGAGGCTACGAGCAGTACTTC
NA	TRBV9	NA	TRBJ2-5	CASSVDPGVMETQYF	TGTGCCAGCAGCGTAGACCCGGGAGTAATGGAGACCCAGTACTTC
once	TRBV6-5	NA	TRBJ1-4	CASSYSGRFNEKLFF	TGTGCCAGCAGTTACTCAGGGAGATTTAATGAAAAACTGTTTTTT
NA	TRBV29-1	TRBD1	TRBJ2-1	CSVSSGGRNNEQFF	TGCAGCGTTTCCTCAGGGGGCCGGAACAATGAGCAGTTCTTC
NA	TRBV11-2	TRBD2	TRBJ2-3	CASSHSGSLAGLDTQYF	TGTGCCAGCAGCCATTCCGGGTCCCTAGCGGGGTTAGATACGCAGTATTTT
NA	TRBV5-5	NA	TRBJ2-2	CASSLGTGNTGELFF	TGTGCCAGCAGCTTGGGGACTGGGAACACCGGGGAGCTGTTTTTT
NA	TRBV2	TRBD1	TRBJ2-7	CASSGLRGSSYEQYF	TGTGCCAGCAGCGGACTCAGGGGGAGCTCCTACGAGCAGTACTTC
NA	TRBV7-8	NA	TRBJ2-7	CASTTGGAYEQYF	TGTGCCAGCACAACAGGGGGGGCCTACGAGCAGTACTTC
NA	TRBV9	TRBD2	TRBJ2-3	CASSPTTSGRTSTDTQYF	TGTGCCAGCAGCCCCACGACTAGCGGGCGCACTAGCACAGATACGCAGTATTTT
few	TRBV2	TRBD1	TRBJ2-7	CASRRTGVPIVYF	TGTGCCAGCAGGCGGACAGGGGTCCCCATAGTGTACTTC
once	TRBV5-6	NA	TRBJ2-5	CASSKFGTQYF	TGTGCCAGCAGTAAATTCGGGACCCAGTACTTC
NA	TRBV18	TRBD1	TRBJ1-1	CASAAGGPQMNTEAFF	TGTGCCAGCGCCGCAGGGGGGCCGCAGATGAACACTGAAGCTTTCTTT
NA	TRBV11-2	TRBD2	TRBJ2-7	CASSLRPIAGGPHEQYF	TGTGCCAGCAGCTTGCGACCAATAGCGGGGGGGCCCCACGAGCAGTACTTC
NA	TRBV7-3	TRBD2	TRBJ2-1	CASSLTRGRGNEQFF	TGTGCCAGCAGCTTAACTCGCGGGAGGGGGAATGAGCAGTTCTTC
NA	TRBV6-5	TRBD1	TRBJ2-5	CASSPPLGQGKTQYF	TGTGCCAGCAGCCCTCCTCTGGGACAGGGAAAGACCCAGTACTTC
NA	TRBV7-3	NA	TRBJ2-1	CASSRGTSYNEQFF	TGTGCCAGCAGCCGGGGAACGTCCTACAATGAGCAGTTCTTC
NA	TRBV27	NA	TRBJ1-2	CASSLTAFYGYTF	TGTGCCAGCAGTTTGACAGCTTTCTATGGCTACACCTTC
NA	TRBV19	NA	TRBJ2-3	CASGQDTDTQYF	TGTGCCAGCGGTCAAGACACAGATACGCAGTATTTT
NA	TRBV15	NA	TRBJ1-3	CATSRDRSGTGNTIYF	TGTGCCACCAGCAGAGATCGGTCAGGGACTGGAAACACCATATATTTT
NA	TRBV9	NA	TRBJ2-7	CASSAPTSPYEQYF	TGTGCCAGCAGCGCTCCGACTAGTCCCTACGAGCAGTACTTC